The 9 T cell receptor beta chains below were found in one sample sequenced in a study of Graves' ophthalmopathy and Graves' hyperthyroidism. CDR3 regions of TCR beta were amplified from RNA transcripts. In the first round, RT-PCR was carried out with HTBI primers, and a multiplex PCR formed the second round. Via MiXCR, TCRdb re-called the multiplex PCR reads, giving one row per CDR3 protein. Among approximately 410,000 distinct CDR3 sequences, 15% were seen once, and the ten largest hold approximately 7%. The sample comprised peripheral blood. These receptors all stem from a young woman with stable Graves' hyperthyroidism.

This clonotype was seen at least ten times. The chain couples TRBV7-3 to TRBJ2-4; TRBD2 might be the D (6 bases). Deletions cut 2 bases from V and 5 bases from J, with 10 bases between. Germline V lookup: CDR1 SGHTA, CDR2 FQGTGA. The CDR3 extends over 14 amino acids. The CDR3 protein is CASSLGGIENIQYF. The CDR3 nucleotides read TGTGCCAGCAGCTTAGGGGGGATCGAAAACATTCAGTACTTC.

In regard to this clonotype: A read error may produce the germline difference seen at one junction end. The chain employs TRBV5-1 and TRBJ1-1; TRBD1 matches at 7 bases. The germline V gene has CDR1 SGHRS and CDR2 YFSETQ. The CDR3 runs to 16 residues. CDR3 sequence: CASSLARGQMNTEACF. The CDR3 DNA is TGCGCCAGCAGCTTGGCGAGGGGACAGATGAACACTGAAGCTTGCTTT.

The CDR3 loop reads CASIPQGERTEAFF. In DNA form, the CDR3 reads TGTGCCAGCATCCCACAGGGAGAACGCACTGAAGCTTTCTTT. The rearrangement joins TRBV6-1 to TRBJ1-1; D possibly corresponds to TRBD1 (6 bases). The germline V gene encodes CDR1 MNHNS and CDR2 SASEGT. The CDR3 totals 14 residues. Trimming took off 7 bases at V and 4 bases at J, with 16 bases between the two ends.

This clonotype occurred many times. CDR3 loop: CASSPGYGAANSEAFF. The CDR3 coding sequence is TGTGCCAGCAGTCCAGGGTACGGAGCGGCTAACTCTGAAGCTTTCTTT. The rearrangement uses TRBV6-1 and TRBJ1-1, with D perhaps TRBD1 (5 bases). Trimming pared 5 bases from V and 6 bases from J, leaving 22 bases between. The CDR3 loop spans 16 amino acids. Per the germline V gene, CDR1 is MNHNS and CDR2 is SASEGT.

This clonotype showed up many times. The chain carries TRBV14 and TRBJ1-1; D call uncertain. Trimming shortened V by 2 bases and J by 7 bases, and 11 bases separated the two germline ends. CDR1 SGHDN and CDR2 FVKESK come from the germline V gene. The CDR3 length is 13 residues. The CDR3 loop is CASSQSFIDEAFF. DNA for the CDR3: TGTGCCAGCAGCCAATCTTTCATCGATGAAGCTTTCTTT.

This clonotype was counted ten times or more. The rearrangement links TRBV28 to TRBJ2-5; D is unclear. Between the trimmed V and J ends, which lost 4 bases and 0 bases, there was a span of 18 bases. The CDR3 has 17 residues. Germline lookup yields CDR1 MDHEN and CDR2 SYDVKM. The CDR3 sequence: CASSSTSEVGYQETQYF. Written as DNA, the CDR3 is TGTGCCAGCAGTTCGACCTCCGAGGTGGGCTACCAAGAGACCCAGTACTTC.

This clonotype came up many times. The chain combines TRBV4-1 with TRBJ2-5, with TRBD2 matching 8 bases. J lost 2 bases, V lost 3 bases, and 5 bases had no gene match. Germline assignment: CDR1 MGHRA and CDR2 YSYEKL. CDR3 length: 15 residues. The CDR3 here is CASSHIAGQQETQYF. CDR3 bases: TGCGCCAGCAGCCATATAGCGGGACAACAAGAGACCCAGTACTTC.

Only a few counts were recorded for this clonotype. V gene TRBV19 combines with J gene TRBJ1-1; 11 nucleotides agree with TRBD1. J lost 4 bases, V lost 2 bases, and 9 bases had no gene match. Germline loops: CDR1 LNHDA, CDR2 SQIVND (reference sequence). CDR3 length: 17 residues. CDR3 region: CASSITRTGGWGTEAFF. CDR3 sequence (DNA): TGTGCCAGTAGTATAACCCGGACAGGGGGCTGGGGCACTGAAGCTTTCTTT.

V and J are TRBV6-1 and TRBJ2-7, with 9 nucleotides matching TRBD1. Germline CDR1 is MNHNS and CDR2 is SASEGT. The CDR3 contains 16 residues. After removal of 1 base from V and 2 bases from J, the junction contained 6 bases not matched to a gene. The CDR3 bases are TGTGCCAGCAGTGAAGGAACCGGGACAGGGACCTACGAGCAGTACTTC. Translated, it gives CASSEGTGTGTYEQYF.